This section outlines one TCR beta chain sequence together with its context. The data were obtained in a study of blood T cell repertoires in COVID-19. Background on the study: The United States, Italy and Spain provided the acute and convalescent COVID-19 samples. In each case, the material was cDNA or gDNA derived from T cells, B-cell-depleted T cells, or PBMCs.

Original analysis: The authors estimated nucleated cell counts from reference gene primer amplification. TCRdb's table, derived via immunoSEQ multiplex PCR, lists solely in-frame clones and lacks some. D and trimming come from the DNA, and the V and J calls and clone size come from that table. Here the sample spans 350,000 to 450,000 clones, less than 85% being singletons. Specimen: peripheral blood. The source is a woman aged 18 to 35 with acute or convalescent COVID-19.

CDR3 DNA sequence: TGTGCCAGCGGCCAGACGGGTTTGAACACCGGGGAGCTGTTTTTT. Its protein product is CASGQTGLNTGELFF. V is TRBV11-2 and J is TRBJ2-2; D is ambiguous. The length of the CDR3 is 15 residues. Germline lookup yields CDR1 SGHAT and CDR2 FQNNGV. V lost 8 bases and J lost 1, with 14 bases in between.